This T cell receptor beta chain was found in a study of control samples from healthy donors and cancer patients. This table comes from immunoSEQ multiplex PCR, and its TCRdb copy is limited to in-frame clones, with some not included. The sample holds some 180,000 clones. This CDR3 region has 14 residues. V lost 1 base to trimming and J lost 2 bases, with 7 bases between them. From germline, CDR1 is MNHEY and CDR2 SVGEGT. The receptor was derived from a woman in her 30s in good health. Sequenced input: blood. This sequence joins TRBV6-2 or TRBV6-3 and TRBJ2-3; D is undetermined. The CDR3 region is CASSYWSTTDTQYF. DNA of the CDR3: TGTGCCAGCAGTTACTGGTCCACCACAGATACGCAGTATTTT.